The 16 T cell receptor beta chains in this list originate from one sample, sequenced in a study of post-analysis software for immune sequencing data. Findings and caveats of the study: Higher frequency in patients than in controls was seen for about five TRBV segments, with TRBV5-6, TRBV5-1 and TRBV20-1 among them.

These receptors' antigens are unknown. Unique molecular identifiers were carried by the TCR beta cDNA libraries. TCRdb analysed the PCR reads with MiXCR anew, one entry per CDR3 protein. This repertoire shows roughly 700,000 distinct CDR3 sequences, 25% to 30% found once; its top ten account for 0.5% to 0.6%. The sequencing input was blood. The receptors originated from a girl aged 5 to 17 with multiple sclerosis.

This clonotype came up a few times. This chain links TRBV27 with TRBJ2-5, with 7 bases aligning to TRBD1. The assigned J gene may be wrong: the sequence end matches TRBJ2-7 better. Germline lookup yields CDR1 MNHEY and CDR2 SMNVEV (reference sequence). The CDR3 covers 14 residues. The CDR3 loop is CASSLYRGFDEQYF. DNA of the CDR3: TGTGCCAGCAGTTTATACAGGGGTTTCGACGAGCAGTACTTC.

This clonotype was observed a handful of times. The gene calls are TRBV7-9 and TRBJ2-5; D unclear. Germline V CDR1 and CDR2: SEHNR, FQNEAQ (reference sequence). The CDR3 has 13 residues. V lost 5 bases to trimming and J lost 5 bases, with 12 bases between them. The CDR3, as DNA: TGTGCCAGCAGCCCATACCAGATGGAGACCCAGTACTTC. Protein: CASSPYQMETQYF.

This CDR3 is CASSQRNNYGYTF. Here the CDR3 DNA reads TGTGCCAGCAGCCAAAGGAATAACTATGGCTACACCTTC. The chain couples TRBV3-1 to TRBJ1-2; no definite D call. The CDR3 is 13 residues long. Germline loops: CDR1 LGHDT, CDR2 YNNKEL (reference sequence). Trimming shortened V by 2 bases and J by 1 base, and 5 bases separated the two germline ends.

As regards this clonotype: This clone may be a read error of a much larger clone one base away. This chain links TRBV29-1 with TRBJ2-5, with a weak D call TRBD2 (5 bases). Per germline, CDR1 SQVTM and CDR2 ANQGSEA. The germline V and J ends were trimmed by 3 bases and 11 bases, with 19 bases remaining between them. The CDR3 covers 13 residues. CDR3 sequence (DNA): TGCAGCGTTGACCTGGGGAGCCCCTACGGGCAGTACTTC. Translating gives CSVDLGSPYGQYF.

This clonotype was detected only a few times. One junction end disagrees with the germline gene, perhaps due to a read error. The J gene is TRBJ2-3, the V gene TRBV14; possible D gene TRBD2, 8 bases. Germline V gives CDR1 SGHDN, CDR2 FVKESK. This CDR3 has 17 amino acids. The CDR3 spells CVSSQDLSGTDRDTQYF. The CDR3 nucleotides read TGTGTCAGCAGCCAAGATCTTAGCGGGACAGACAGAGATACGCAGTATTTT.

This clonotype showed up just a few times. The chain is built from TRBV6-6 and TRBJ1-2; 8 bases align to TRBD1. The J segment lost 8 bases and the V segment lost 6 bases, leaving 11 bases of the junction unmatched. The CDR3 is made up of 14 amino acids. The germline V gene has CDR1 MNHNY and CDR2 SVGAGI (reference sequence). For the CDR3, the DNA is TGTGCCAGCAGGGAGACAGGGGAAGCTAGCGGCTACACCTTC. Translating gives CASRETGEASGYTF.

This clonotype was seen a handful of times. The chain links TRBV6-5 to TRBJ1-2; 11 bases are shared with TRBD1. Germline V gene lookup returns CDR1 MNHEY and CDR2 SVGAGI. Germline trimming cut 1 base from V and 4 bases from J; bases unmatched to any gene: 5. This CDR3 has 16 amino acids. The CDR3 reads CASSYFPGQGAYGYTF. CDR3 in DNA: TGTGCCAGCAGTTACTTTCCAGGACAGGGGGCCTATGGCTACACCTTC.

This CDR3 is CASSYGTVTRGYGYTF. The CDR3 coding sequence is TGTGCCAGCAGCTACGGGACGGTGACCCGCGGCTATGGCTACACCTTC. The rearrangement uses TRBV7-9 and TRBJ1-2; weak D call: TRBD1 (5 bases). The CDR3 is 16 residues long. The germline V and J ends were trimmed by 4 bases and 4 bases, with 19 bases remaining between them. Germline values: CDR1 SEHNR, CDR2 FQNEAQ (reference sequence).

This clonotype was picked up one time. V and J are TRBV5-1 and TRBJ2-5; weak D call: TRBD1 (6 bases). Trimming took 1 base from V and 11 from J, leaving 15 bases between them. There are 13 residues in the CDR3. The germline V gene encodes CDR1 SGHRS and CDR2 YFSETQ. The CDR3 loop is CASSLRTPGEQYF. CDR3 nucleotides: TGCGCCAGCAGCTTGAGGACACCAGGGGAGCAGTACTTC. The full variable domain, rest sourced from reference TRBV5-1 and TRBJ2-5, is KAGVTQTPRYLIKTRGQQVTLSCSPISGHRSVSWYQQTPGQGLQFLFEYFSETQRNKGNFPGRFSGRQFSNSRSEMNVSTLELGDSALYLCASSLRTPGEQYFGPGTRLLVL.

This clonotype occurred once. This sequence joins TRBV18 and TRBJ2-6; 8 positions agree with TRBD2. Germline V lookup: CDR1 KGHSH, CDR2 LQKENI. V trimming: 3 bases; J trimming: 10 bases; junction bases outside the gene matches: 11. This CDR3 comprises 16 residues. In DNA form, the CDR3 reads TGTGCCAGCTCACCTTCTTCGCAGGGCGGGGGGAACGTCCTGACTTTC. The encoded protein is CASSPSSQGGGNVLTF.

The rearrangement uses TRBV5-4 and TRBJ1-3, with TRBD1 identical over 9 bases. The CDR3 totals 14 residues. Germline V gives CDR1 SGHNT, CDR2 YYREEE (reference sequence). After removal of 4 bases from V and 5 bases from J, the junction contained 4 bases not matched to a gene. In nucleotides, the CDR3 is TGTGCCAGCAGCCAGGGACAGGGTAGAAACACCATATATTTT. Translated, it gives CASSQGQGRNTIYF.

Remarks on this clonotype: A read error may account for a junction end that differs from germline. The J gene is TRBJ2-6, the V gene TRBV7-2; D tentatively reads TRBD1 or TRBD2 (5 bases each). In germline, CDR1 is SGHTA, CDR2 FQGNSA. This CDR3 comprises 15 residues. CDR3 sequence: CASSRDAAGANVRTF. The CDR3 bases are TGTGCCAGCAGCCGGGACGCGGCTGGGGCCAACGTCCGGACTTTC.

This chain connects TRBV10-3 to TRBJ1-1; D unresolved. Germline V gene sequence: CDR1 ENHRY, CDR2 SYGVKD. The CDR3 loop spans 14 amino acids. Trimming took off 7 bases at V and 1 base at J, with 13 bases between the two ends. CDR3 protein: CAITSVAPNTEAFF. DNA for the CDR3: TGTGCCATCACGTCAGTGGCGCCGAACACTGAAGCTTTCTTT.

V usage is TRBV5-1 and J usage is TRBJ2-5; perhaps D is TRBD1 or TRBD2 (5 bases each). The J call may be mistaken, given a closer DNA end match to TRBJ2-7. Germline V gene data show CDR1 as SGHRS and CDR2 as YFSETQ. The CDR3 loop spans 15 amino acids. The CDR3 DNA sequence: TGCGCCAGCAGCTTGACGGGACCCAACCCCGGCGAGCAGTACTTC. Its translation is CASSLTGPNPGEQYF.

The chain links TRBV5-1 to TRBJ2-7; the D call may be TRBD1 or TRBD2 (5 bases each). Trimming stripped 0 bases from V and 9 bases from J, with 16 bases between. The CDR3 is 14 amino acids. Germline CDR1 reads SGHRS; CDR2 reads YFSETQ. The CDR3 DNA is TGCGCCAGCAGCTTGGGACAGCTCTCTGGAGGGCAGTACTTC. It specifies CASSLGQLSGGQYF.

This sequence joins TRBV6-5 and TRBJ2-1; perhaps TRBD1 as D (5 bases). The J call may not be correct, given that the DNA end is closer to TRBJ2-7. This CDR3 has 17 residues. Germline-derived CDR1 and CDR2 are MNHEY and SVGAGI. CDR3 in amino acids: CASSYLDTANSYNEQYF. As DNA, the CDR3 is TGTGCCAGCAGTTACCTGGACACCGCAAACTCCTACAATGAGCAGTACTTC.